Listed here are 21 T cell receptor beta chains from one sample, sequenced in a study of identical twins. From the 5' RACE reads, TCRdb called clonotypes with MiXCR, one entry per CDR3 protein. The table includes 120,000 to 150,000 distinct CDR3 sequences, 3% to 4% detected once. Sequenced sample: memory T cells sorted from blood. The receptors were gathered from a man between 18 and 35 years old in good health.

This clonotype was recorded at least ten times. This sequence joins TRBV7-2 and TRBJ1-4; D not certain. Germline-derived CDR1 and CDR2 are SGHTA and FQGNSA. The CDR3 length is 15 residues. V shed 7 bases and J shed 0 bases, with 12 bases lying between them. CDR3 nucleotides: TGTGCCAGCACCCTTACGGTGGCAACTAATGAAAAACTGTTTTTT. This sequence encodes CASTLTVATNEKLFF.

The chain couples TRBV6-5 to TRBJ1-2; the match to TRBD1 covers 8 bases. The trim removed 4 bases at V and 4 bases at J, leaving 11 bases unmatched. Germline-derived CDR1 and CDR2 are MNHEY and SVGAGI. This CDR3 comprises 16 residues. CDR3 bases: TGTGCCAGCAGTTCCATATCAGGACAGGGAGGCTATGGCTACACCTTC. It is translated as CASSSISGQGGYGYTF.

This clonotype was recorded a few times. The J gene is TRBJ1-3, the V gene TRBV28; D not resolved. The CDR3 contains 12 residues. The V gene's germline CDR1 is MDHEN and CDR2 SYDVKM. Trimming cost V 8 bases and J 5 bases, with 10 bases left between them. CDR3 DNA sequence: TGTGCCAGCTTCGGACTTCGAAACACCATATATTTT. Protein product: CASFGLRNTIYF.

The gene calls are TRBV30 and TRBJ1-1; D ambiguous. The CDR3 runs to 15 residues. V was trimmed by 8 bases and J by 0 bases, leaving 19 bases between them. CDR1 is GTSNPN and CDR2 is SVGIG in the germline V gene (reference sequence). This chain's CDR3 is CARYSGSTLNTEAFF. The CDR3 bases are TGTGCCAGATATTCCGGGTCTACTTTGAACACTGAAGCTTTCTTT.

The rearrangement uses TRBV19 and TRBJ2-7, with 7 bases matching TRBD2. Trimming removed 5 bases from V and 3 bases from J; junction bases left unmatched: 4. CDR1 and CDR2 from the germline V gene are LNHDA and SQIVND (reference sequence). The CDR3 sequence is 13 residues long. This CDR3 is CASSAGVHYEQYV. The CDR3 DNA reads TGTGCCAGTAGTGCGGGGGTCCACTACGAGCAGTACGTC.

This clonotype was observed a handful of times. The CDR3 end shows no conserved phenylalanine or tryptophan, and so a read error is likely. V gene TRBV4-3 combines with J gene TRBJ2-3; D not resolved. Trimming left V 0 bases short and J 1 base short, with 11 bases between. The CDR3 contains 16 residues. CDR1 is LGHNA, CDR2 YSLEER, per germline. This CDR3 reads CASSQEKETRTDTQYS. CDR3 in DNA: TGCGCCAGCAGCCAAGAAAAGGAGACTCGCACAGATACGCAGTATTCT.

This clonotype was counted ten times or more. This chain joins TRBV3-1 and TRBJ2-1; 8 bases line up with TRBD2. Trimming removed 5 bases from V and 5 bases from J; junction bases left unmatched: 11. The germline CDR1 and CDR2 sequences are LGHDT and YNNKEL (reference sequence). The CDR3 consists of 16 residues. This CDR3 is CASSGPRLAPNNEQFF. DNA for the CDR3: TGTGCCAGCAGCGGACCCCGACTAGCGCCTAACAATGAGCAGTTCTTC.

Only a few counts were recorded for this clonotype. The rearrangement joins TRBV7-9 to TRBJ2-1; TRBD1 matches at 9 bases. Looked up from germline, CDR1 is SEHNR and CDR2 is FQNEAQ (reference sequence). Trimming cost V 5 bases and J 7 bases; bases outside gene matches: 15. The CDR3 runs 17 residues. The CDR3 DNA sequence: TGTGCCAGCAGCAACGGACAGGGGACCTTTAGCGGGAATGAGCAGTTCTTC. Amino acid sequence: CASSNGQGTFSGNEQFF.

This sequence joins TRBV14 and TRBJ2-1; 13 bases are a match to TRBD2. The CDR3 spans 17 residues. In germline, CDR1 is SGHDN, CDR2 FVKESK. V shed 0 bases and J 4 bases; nucleotides not matched to a gene: 3. CDR3 DNA sequence: TGTGCCAGCAGCCAAGAAGGACTAGCGGGGGCTTACAATGAGCAGTTCTTC. The encoded protein is CASSQEGLAGAYNEQFF.

Points on this clonotype: Since a much larger clone is just one base distant, this may be a read error. This chain uses TRBV12-3 or TRBV12-4 with TRBJ1-2, with 7 nucleotides matching TRBD1. The trim removed 5 bases at V and 2 bases at J, leaving 14 bases unmatched. The CDR3 extends over 17 amino acids. The chain's CDR3 is CASSLIVTGALNYGYTF. CDR3 bases: TGTGCCAGCAGTCTTATCGTAACAGGGGCATTGAACTATGGCTACACCTTC.

This clonotype has ten or more counts. This chain joins TRBV12-3 or TRBV12-4 and TRBJ2-2; possibly TRBD1 or TRBD2 for D (5 bases each). V shed 3 bases and J shed 5 bases, with 13 bases lying between them. The CDR3 is made up of 15 amino acids. The CDR3 nucleotides are TGTGCCAGCAGTTTCGCCTCGGGGCAAACCGGGGAGCTGTTTTTT. As protein: CASSFASGQTGELFF.

This clonotype was seen ten or more times. The J gene is TRBJ2-1, the V gene TRBV19; tentative D call: TRBD2 (6 bases). The CDR3 consists of 11 residues. Trimming removed 5 bases from V and 9 bases from J, with 8 bases in between. Germline assignment: CDR1 LNHDA and CDR2 SQIVND (reference sequence). The CDR3 region is CASSGTAEQFF. The CDR3 nucleotides are TGTGCCAGTAGTGGGACTGCTGAGCAGTTCTTC.

This clonotype turned up a few times. This chain connects TRBV28 to TRBJ2-7, with D unresolved. Trimming removed 7 bases at V and 4 bases at J, with 11 bases between. This CDR3 has 12 residues. Germline V gene data show CDR1 as MDHEN and CDR2 as SYDVKM. CDR3 sequence (DNA): TGTGCCAGCAAAGGGTTTCTGTACGAGCAGTACTTC. As protein: CASKGFLYEQYF.

Ten or more counts support this clonotype. J is TRBJ2-1 and V is TRBV5-1; perhaps TRBD1 as D (6 bases). V was cut by 2 bases and J by 0 bases, with 9 bases left in between. Germline-derived CDR1 and CDR2 are SGHRS and YFSETQ. There are 15 residues in the CDR3. In DNA form, the CDR3 reads TGCGCCAGCAGCTTCCGGGACAACTCCTACAATGAGCAGTTCTTC. Residues: CASSFRDNSYNEQFF.

The sample holds many counts of this clonotype. The chain couples TRBV3-1 to TRBJ2-3, with D possibly called TRBD1 or TRBD2 (5 bases each). Germline CDR1 is LGHDT and CDR2 is YNNKEL (reference sequence). Trimming stripped 1 base from V and 2 bases from J, with 7 bases between. The CDR3 runs to 14 residues. The CDR3 is CASSQAGTTDTQYF. The CDR3 DNA follows: TGTGCCAGCAGCCAAGCGGGGACCACAGATACGCAGTATTTT.

This clonotype was counted many times. J is TRBJ2-3 and V is TRBV6-1, with 7 bases matching TRBD2. This CDR3 contains 14 residues. After removal of 4 bases from V and 7 bases from J, the junction contained 8 bases not matched to a gene. The germline V gene encodes CDR1 MNHNS and CDR2 SASEGT. The CDR3, as DNA: TGTGCCAGCAGTGTAGGACTAGTCCCCAATACGCAGTATTTT. This sequence encodes CASSVGLVPNTQYF.

This clonotype was recorded at least ten times. The V gene is TRBV20-1, the J gene TRBJ1-2, with 7 positions matching TRBD1. CDR1 is DFQATT and CDR2 is SNEGSKA in the germline V gene (reference sequence). V lost 3 bases, J lost 4 bases, and 8 bases stayed unmatched. The CDR3 has 14 amino acids. The CDR3 reads CSASKGGAGYGYTF. CDR3 DNA: TGCAGTGCTAGTAAAGGGGGCGCAGGCTATGGCTACACCTTC.

This clonotype was seen repeatedly, ten times or more. The chain uses TRBV20-1 and TRBJ2-4, with D possibly matching TRBD2 (5 bases). CDR1 and CDR2 from the germline V gene are DFQATT and SNEGSKA (reference sequence). V gave up 4 bases and J gave up 2 bases, with 15 bases separating them. CDR3 length: 15 amino acids. The CDR3 DNA is TGCAGTGCTACAGGACTCCCTGTTACCAAAAACATTCAGTACTTC. Encoded protein: CSATGLPVTKNIQYF.

This clonotype was picked up many times. This chain joins TRBV12-3 or TRBV12-4 and TRBJ2-1, with 10 nucleotides matching TRBD1. The CDR3 totals 14 residues. V trimming: 5 bases; J trimming: 6 bases; junction bases outside the gene matches: 4. CDR3 sequence (DNA): TGTGCCAGCAGTGGGACAGGGGTTTCCAATGAGCAGTTCTTC. Protein: CASSGTGVSNEQFF.

This clonotype was observed many times. The rearrangement joins TRBV5-1 to TRBJ2-7; TRBD1 aligns across 7 bases. The junction had 9 bases not matched to a gene; V was cut back by 4 bases and J by 5 bases. CDR3 length equals 14 residues. Germline V gene lookup returns CDR1 SGHRS and CDR2 YFSETQ. CDR3 sequence (DNA): TGCGCCAGCAGCCCTCGACAGGGAATTAACGAGCAGTACTTC. Its translation: CASSPRQGINEQYF.

Ten or more counts support this clonotype. The chain couples TRBV7-2 to TRBJ2-1, with D perhaps TRBD2 (5 bases). The V gene lost 10 bases and the J gene lost 4 bases, with 8 bases spanning the gap. In germline, CDR1 is SGHTA, CDR2 FQGNSA. This CDR3 comprises 11 residues. The CDR3 sequence is CAIRGYNEQFF. The CDR3 region has the DNA TGTGCCATTCGGGGTTACAATGAGCAGTTCTTC.